This T cell receptor beta chain was retrieved from a study of blood T cell repertoires in COVID-19. TCRdb's copy holds only in-frame clones and misses some; the assay was immunoSEQ multiplex PCR. The sample carries over 100,000 clones, more than 75% recorded once. Trimming took off 5 bases at V and 0 bases at J, with 5 bases between the two ends. The CDR3 length is 14 residues. The germline V gene encodes CDR1 SGHVS and CDR2 FQNEAQ. The origin of this receptor is a man aged 40-50 years with acute or convalescent COVID-19. This chain connects TRBV7-8 to TRBJ2-6; D is unclear. The sequencing sample was made of peripheral blood. CDR3 coding DNA: TGTGCCAGCAGCCCCGGCTCTGGGGCCAACGTCCTGACTTTC. Its protein product is CASSPGSGANVLTF.